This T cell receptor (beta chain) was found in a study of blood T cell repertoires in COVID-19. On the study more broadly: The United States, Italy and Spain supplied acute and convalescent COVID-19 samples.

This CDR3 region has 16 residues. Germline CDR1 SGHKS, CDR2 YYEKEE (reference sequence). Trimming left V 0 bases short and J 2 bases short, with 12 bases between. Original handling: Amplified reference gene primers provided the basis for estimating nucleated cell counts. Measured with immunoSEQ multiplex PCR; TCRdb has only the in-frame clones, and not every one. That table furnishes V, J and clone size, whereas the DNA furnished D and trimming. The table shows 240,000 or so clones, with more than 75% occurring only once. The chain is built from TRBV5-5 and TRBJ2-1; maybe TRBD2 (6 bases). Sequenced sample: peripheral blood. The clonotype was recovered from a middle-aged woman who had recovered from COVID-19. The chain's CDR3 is CASSLGGGITYNEQFF. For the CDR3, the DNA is TGTGCCAGCAGCTTGGGTGGCGGGATCACCTACAATGAGCAGTTCTTC.